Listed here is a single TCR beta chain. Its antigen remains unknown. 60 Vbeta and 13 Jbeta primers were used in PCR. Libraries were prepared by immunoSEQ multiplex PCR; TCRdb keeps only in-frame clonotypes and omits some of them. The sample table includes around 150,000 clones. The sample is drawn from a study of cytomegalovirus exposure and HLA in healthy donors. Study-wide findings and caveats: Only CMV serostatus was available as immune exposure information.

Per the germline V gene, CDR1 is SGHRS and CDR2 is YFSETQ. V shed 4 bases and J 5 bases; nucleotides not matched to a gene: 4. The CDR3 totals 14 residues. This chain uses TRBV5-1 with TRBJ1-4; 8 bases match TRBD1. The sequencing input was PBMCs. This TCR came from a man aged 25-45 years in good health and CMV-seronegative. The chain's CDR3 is CASSLTGVNEKLFF. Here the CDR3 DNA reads TGCGCCAGCAGCCTGACAGGGGTGAATGAAAAACTGTTTTTT.